These 26 T cell receptor beta chains originate from one sample sequenced in a study of T cell repertoires in cytomegalovirus infection. One entry per CDR3 protein results from TCRdb running MiXCR on the reads. The sample lists 150,000 to 180,000 distinct CDR3 sequences, around 22% occurring once. Sequencing was done on a sample of PBMCs. All receptors come from a human donor in good health (CMV status not recorded). Some clones in this sample may be carry-over from other donors' samples.

The gene calls are TRBV19 and TRBJ2-4; the D gene is possibly TRBD1 (5 bases). CDR1 is LNHDA and CDR2 is SQIVND in the germline V gene (reference sequence). This CDR3 is 14 amino acids long. V lost 7 bases and J 4 bases, leaving 14 bases between the germline ends. CDR3 sequence (DNA): TGTGCCAGTACCGCAGCGAACAGGAAAAACATTCAGTACTTC. Its translation is CASTAANRKNIQYF.

The V and J genes are TRBV2 and TRBJ2-5; D remains ambiguous. The CDR3 extends over 14 amino acids. From germline, CDR1 is SNHLY and CDR2 FYNNEI. V lost 6 bases and J 0 bases, leaving 11 bases between the germline ends. The DNA of the CDR3 is TGTGCCAGCAGAAGTTTGGCCTACCAAGAGACCCAGTACTTC. Its protein is CASRSLAYQETQYF.

This clonotype has at least ten counts. The J gene is TRBJ1-5, the V gene TRBV28; D possibly corresponds to TRBD1 (5 bases). Per germline, CDR1 MDHEN and CDR2 SYDVKM. This CDR3 region has 14 residues. Trimming shortened V by 3 bases and J by 4 bases, and 10 bases separated the two germline ends. This chain's CDR3 is CASSLGRGNQPQHF. The CDR3 nucleotides are TGTGCCAGCAGTTTGGGACGGGGGAATCAGCCCCAGCATTTT.

This clonotype was observed many times. The genes are TRBV7-2 and TRBJ2-3, with 8 positions matching TRBD2. The CDR3 has 14 amino acids. Germline V gene sequence: CDR1 SGHTA, CDR2 FQGNSA. The V and J ends lost 5 bases and 2 bases, in that order; junction bases with no gene match: 3. CDR3 protein: CASSTGGATDTQYF. As DNA, the CDR3 is TGTGCCAGCAGCACCGGGGGGGCCACAGATACGCAGTATTTT.

This chain links TRBV15 with TRBJ1-1; D gene uncertain. Germline CDR1 reads LNHNV; CDR2 reads YYDKDF (reference sequence). The CDR3 runs 13 residues. V lost 5 bases to trimming and J lost 1 base, with 8 bases between them. CDR3 sequence reads: CATSSRGNTEAFF. CDR3 coding DNA: TGTGCCACCAGCTCCCGGGGGAACACTGAAGCTTTCTTT. Together with reference TRBV15 and TRBJ1-1, the CDR3 gives the full variable domain: DAMVIQNPRYQVTQFGKPVTLSCSQTLNHNVMYWYQQKSSQAPKLLFHYYDKDFNNEADTPDNFQSRRPNTSFCFLDIRSPGLGDTAMYLCATSSRGNTEAFFGQGTRLTVV.

This clonotype was detected a few times. V gene TRBV6-1 combines with J gene TRBJ2-3; TRBD2 might be the D (7 bases). V shed 8 bases and J shed 2 bases, with 20 bases lying between them. Looked up from germline, CDR1 is MNHNS and CDR2 is SASEGT. The CDR3 is made up of 16 amino acids. The CDR3 protein is CASAQTAGASTDTQYF. As DNA, the CDR3 is TGTGCCAGCGCCCAGACGGCGGGGGCCTCCACAGATACGCAGTATTTT.

The sample holds a few counts of this clonotype. The chain links TRBV20-1 to TRBJ2-3; 9 positions agree with TRBD2. V lost 0 bases and J lost 2; bases outside the gene matches: 9. Germline V gene sequence: CDR1 DFQATT, CDR2 SNEGSKA (reference sequence). There are 17 residues in the CDR3. This CDR3 reads CSARDPLRGGDTDTQYF. CDR3 DNA: TGCAGTGCTAGAGATCCCTTGCGGGGGGGTGACACAGATACGCAGTATTTT.

The V gene is TRBV28, the J gene TRBJ2-2; the D is unclear. V lost 8 bases and J lost 1, with 11 bases in between. This CDR3 has 14 residues. Germline-derived CDR1 and CDR2 are MDHEN and SYDVKM. The DNA for the CDR3 is TGTGCCAGCCAGTACCCCATGAACACCGGGGAGCTGTTTTTT. Translated: CASQYPMNTGELFF.

The V call is TRBV6-2 or TRBV6-3, the J call TRBJ2-1; no clear D. With 2 bases removed from V and 4 bases from J, the gap between germline ends came to 9 bases. CDR3 length: 14 residues. Looked up from germline, CDR1 is MNHEY and CDR2 is SVGEGT. CDR3: CASSYLTEYNEQFF. Here the CDR3 DNA reads TGTGCCAGCAGTTACCTCACGGAGTACAATGAGCAGTTCTTC.

This chain joins TRBV5-1 and TRBJ2-5; D tentatively reads TRBD1 or TRBD2 (5 bases each). The V end was cut by 4 bases, the J end by 2 bases, with 27 bases between. Germline values: CDR1 SGHRS, CDR2 YFSETQ. The CDR3 consists of 19 residues. This chain's CDR3 is CASSPKIEGLAKTQETQYF. The DNA of the CDR3 is TGCGCCAGCAGCCCCAAGATCGAGGGGCTAGCCAAAACACAAGAGACCCAGTACTTC. Together with reference TRBV5-1 and TRBJ2-5, the CDR3 gives the full variable domain: KAGVTQTPRYLIKTRGQQVTLSCSPISGHRSVSWYQQTPGQGLQFLFEYFSETQRNKGNFPGRFSGRQFSNSRSEMNVSTLELGDSALYLCASSPKIEGLAKTQETQYFGPGTRLLVL.

The chain uses TRBV20-1 and TRBJ1-2, with D perhaps TRBD1 (6 bases). This CDR3 contains 15 residues. Between the trimmed V and J ends, which lost 1 base and 8 bases, there was a span of 20 bases. Germline V gene sequence: CDR1 DFQATT, CDR2 SNEGSKA (reference sequence). CDR3 sequence reads: CSARAEVLARGGYTF. The CDR3 DNA follows: TGCAGTGCTAGAGCTGAGGTGTTGGCCAGGGGAGGCTACACCTTC.

The gene calls are TRBV28 and TRBJ2-7, with D possibly matching TRBD2 (6 bases). CDR3 length equals 15 residues. Trimming took 3 bases from V and 2 from J, leaving 14 bases between them. Per germline, CDR1 MDHEN and CDR2 SYDVKM. The CDR3 is CASSFTRERPYEQYF. The CDR3 bases are TGTGCCAGCAGTTTTACGCGGGAACGGCCCTACGAGCAGTACTTC.

The chain carries TRBV4-3 and TRBJ1-5, with D unresolved. The CDR3 runs 15 residues. Deletions cut 3 bases from V and 3 bases from J, with 12 bases between. Germline V gene sequence: CDR1 LGHNA, CDR2 YSLEER. CDR3 in DNA: TGCGCCAGCAGCCACACGGGGAACTCCAATCAGCCCCAGCATTTT. Translation: CASSHTGNSNQPQHF.

The sample holds a few counts of this clonotype. The chain employs TRBV6-2 or TRBV6-3 and TRBJ2-4; D may be TRBD2 (5 bases). V lost 5 bases, J lost 8 bases, and 7 bases lay in between. This CDR3 has 11 residues. Germline V gene lookup returns CDR1 MNHEY and CDR2 SVGEGT. CDR3 amino acids: CASSSGHIQYF. The DNA of the CDR3 is TGTGCCAGCAGTAGCGGCCACATTCAGTACTTC.

This clonotype was observed once. A single base separates this from a much larger clone, so it may be a read error. The chain couples TRBV7-8 to TRBJ2-7; 12 bases line up with TRBD2. The CDR3 is 19 amino acids. The germline V gene has CDR1 SGHVS and CDR2 FQNEAQ. CDR3 sequence (DNA): TGTGCCAGCAGCTTAGTCCCTAGCGGGGGGGCCCAAACCTCCTACGAGCAGCACTTC. As protein: CASSLVPSGGAQTSYEQHF. Complete variable domain (other parts from reference TRBV7-8 and TRBJ2-7): GAGVSQSPRYKVAKRGQDVALRCDPISGHVSLFWYQQALGQGPEFLTYFQNEAQLDKSGLPSDRFFAERPEGSVSTLKIQRTQQEDSAVYLCASSLVPSGGAQTSYEQHFGPGTRLTVT.

The chain couples TRBV20-1 to TRBJ2-7, with D unclear. CDR1 and CDR2 from the germline V gene are DFQATT and SNEGSKA (reference sequence). V lost 2 bases to trimming and J lost 5 bases, with 4 bases between them. CDR3 length: 10 residues. CDR3 nucleotides: TGCAGTGCTAGAAGGGACGAGCAGTACTTC. Translation gives CSARRDEQYF.

The table lists this clonotype with many counts. The rearrangement uses TRBV7-6 and TRBJ1-1, with D possibly being TRBD1 (5 bases). CDR1 SGHVS and CDR2 FNYEAQ come from the germline V gene. V lost 5 bases, J lost 4 bases, and 17 bases lay in between. This CDR3 is built from 15 residues. CDR3 amino acids: CASSPDGGGGTEAFF. The DNA for the CDR3 is TGTGCCAGCAGCCCGGACGGGGGGGGGGGCACTGAAGCTTTCTTT.

J is TRBJ1-1 and V is TRBV29-1; 9 bases match TRBD1. V shed 6 bases, J shed 1 base, and the junction held 9 bases outside the gene matches. This CDR3 has 15 amino acids. Per the germline V gene, CDR1 is SQVTM and CDR2 is ANQGSEA. CDR3 region: CSVRDREARNTEAFF. The CDR3 DNA reads TGCAGCGTCAGGGACAGGGAGGCCAGGAACACTGAAGCTTTCTTT.

This clonotype has just a few counts. The J gene is TRBJ2-7, the V gene TRBV12-5, with 8 positions matching TRBD1. Germline V gives CDR1 LGHNT, CDR2 FRNRAP. The CDR3 extends over 16 amino acids. The J segment lost 4 bases and the V segment lost 0 bases, leaving 8 bases of the junction unmatched. The DNA for the CDR3 is TGTGCTAGTGGTTTGGTACTCGGACAGGGATCTTACGAGCAGTACTTC. Its translation is CASGLVLGQGSYEQYF.

This clonotype was seen ten or more times. The gene calls are TRBV24-1 and TRBJ2-3; TRBD1 agrees at 8 bases. With V trimmed by 4 bases and J by 0 bases, 14 bases remained unmatched. Germline V lookup: CDR1 KGHDR, CDR2 SFDVKD. The CDR3 is 19 residues long. The CDR3 here is CATSDYGTGLRISTDTQYF. The CDR3 DNA reads as TGTGCCACCAGTGACTACGGGACAGGACTCCGGATCAGCACAGATACGCAGTATTTT.

Ten or more counts support this clonotype. This chain uses TRBV20-1 with TRBJ1-2; TRBD1 matches 10 bases. The CDR3 covers 15 residues. V was clipped by 6 bases and J by 0 bases; unmatched bases: 7. From germline, CDR1 is DFQATT and CDR2 SNEGSKA (reference sequence). This CDR3 reads CSAPGQGEANYGYTF. CDR3 sequence (DNA): TGCAGTGCCCCTGGACAGGGGGAAGCTAACTATGGCTACACCTTC.

The rearrangement uses TRBV4-3 and TRBJ1-1; D call uncertain. Germline V gene lookup returns CDR1 LGHNA and CDR2 YSLEER. The CDR3 runs to 14 residues. The V end lost 0 bases, the J end lost 0 bases, and 5 bases lay between the germline ends. CDR3 sequence reads: CASSQERVNTEAFF. DNA of the CDR3: TGCGCCAGCAGCCAAGAAAGGGTGAACACTGAAGCTTTCTTT.

With respect to this clonotype: A much larger clonotype is one base distant, so this may be a read error. This chain joins TRBV6-1 and TRBJ2-7; D may be TRBD1 (6 bases). V lost 1 base and J lost 3, with 10 bases in between. The CDR3 spans 14 residues. Germline V gene lookup returns CDR1 MNHNS and CDR2 SASEGT. The CDR3 DNA reads TGTGCCAGCAGTGAAGGAAGGGACAACTACGAGCAGTACTTC. It encodes CASSEGRDNYEQYF.

In its sample, this clonotype was seen many times. The gene calls are TRBV7-3 and TRBJ2-7; D perhaps matches TRBD2 (7 bases). The CDR3 sequence is 14 residues long. Germline CDR1 is SGHTA and CDR2 is FQGTGA. Trimming took 5 bases from V and 6 from J, leaving 17 bases between them. Written as DNA, the CDR3 is TGTGCCAGCAGCGCTCTCGCGGGGGCGGGCGAGCAGTACTTC. As protein: CASSALAGAGEQYF. Complete variable domain (other parts from reference TRBV7-3 and TRBJ2-7): GAGVSQTPSNKVTEKGKYVELRCDPISGHTALYWYRQSLGQGPEFLIYFQGTGAADDSGLPNDRFFAVRPEGSVSTLKIQRTERGDSAVYLCASSALAGAGEQYFGPGTRLTVT.

V is TRBV13 and J is TRBJ2-5; the match to TRBD1 covers 7 bases. This CDR3 has 16 residues. The junction had 6 bases not matched to a gene; V was cut back by 0 bases and J by 2 bases. The germline CDR1 and CDR2 sequences are PRHDT and FYEKMQ (reference sequence). CDR3: CASSLGFRDRQETQYF. CDR3 nucleotide sequence: TGTGCCAGCAGCTTAGGCTTCCGGGACAGACAAGAGACCCAGTACTTC.

The rearrangement links TRBV7-3 to TRBJ2-1; TRBD1 aligns across 8 bases. The germline V gene encodes CDR1 SGHTA and CDR2 FQGTGA. Trimming removed 5 bases from V and 4 bases from J; junction bases left unmatched: 7. The CDR3 consists of 15 residues. The CDR3 reads CASSPGTGPYNEQFF. CDR3 bases: TGTGCCAGCAGCCCCGGGACAGGTCCATACAATGAGCAGTTCTTC.